This TCR beta chain was identified during a study of T-cell memory formation after mild COVID-19. V was shortened by 3 bases and J by 2 bases, with 8 bases between the two germline ends. Germline V CDR1 and CDR2: SNHLY, FYNNEI. This CDR3 has 14 residues. MiXCR was run by TCRdb on the 5' RACE reads, yielding one entry per CDR3 protein. This repertoire shows a few hundred thousand distinct CDR3 sequences, roughly a fifth found once; its top ten account for about 21%. The sequence derives from a man younger than 35 who had mild COVID-19 (a few samples of this study predate the infection). Cell type and time point are not known. V is TRBV2 and J is TRBJ1-5, with D unresolved. The sample was PBMCs or a T cell subset sorted from them (not recorded which). The CDR3 spells CASSDEAGNQPQHF. CDR3 nucleotides: TGTGCCAGCAGTGATGAGGCGGGCAATCAGCCCCAGCATTTT.